This entry lists 27 T cell receptor beta chains sequenced from one sample in a study of cytomegalovirus exposure and HLA in healthy donors (dated by TCRdb to between 2016 and 2019). Library preparation was by the immunoSEQ multiplex PCR assay. A mixture of 60 forward primers for TCR Vbeta segments and 13 reverse primers for TCR Jbeta segments was used in the multiplex PCR. What TCRdb holds here is the immuneACCESS table cut down to in-frame rearrangements. Part of the clones is not present; checked against another copy, under half of the missing clones reflect an unresolved V gene, and the others are unexplained. Across this sample there are around 130,000 clones, with 80% to 85% seen only once. The ten top clones hold 0.7% of the sample. The specimen sequenced was PBMCs. Every receptor here comes from a man aged 18 to 30 in good health and CMV-seronegative.

The rearrangement links TRBV6-6 to TRBJ1-5; D is possibly TRBD1 (6 bases). The germline V gene encodes CDR1 MNHNY and CDR2 SVGAGI (reference sequence). This CDR3 has 13 amino acids. For the CDR3, the DNA is TGTGTGTCGCTAGGGGGTAGGACCCAGCCCCAGCATTTT. Protein product: CVSLGGRTQPQHF.

The rearrangement uses TRBV10-3 and TRBJ1-6; D gene ambiguous. The V end lost 3 bases, the J end lost 10 bases, and 16 bases lay between the germline ends. The CDR3 covers 15 residues. Germline-derived CDR1 and CDR2 are ENHRY and SYGVKD. CDR3: CAISEGGFSRSPLHF. CDR3 nucleotide sequence: TGTGCCATCAGTGAAGGCGGCTTTTCGCGGTCACCCCTCCACTTT.

The chain employs TRBV7-9 and TRBJ1-1, with 10 bases lining up with TRBD1. The CDR3 is 17 amino acids. Trimming removed 5 bases from V and 0 bases from J; junction bases left unmatched: 9. Per the germline V gene, CDR1 is SEHNR and CDR2 is FQNEAQ (reference sequence). CDR3 loop: CASSPRDRGLLNTEAFF. The CDR3 DNA sequence: TGTGCCAGCAGCCCCCGGGACAGGGGACTTCTGAACACTGAAGCTTTCTTT.

The CDR3 reads CASRPGNSPLHF. The CDR3 nucleotides read TGTGCCAGCAGACCAGGGAATTCACCCCTCCACTTT. J is TRBJ1-6 and V is TRBV6-5; a possible D gene is TRBD1 (5 bases). Trimming stripped 6 bases from V and 7 bases from J, with 7 bases between. Germline CDR1 is MNHEY and CDR2 is SVGAGI. The CDR3 is 12 amino acids.

The gene calls are TRBV27 and TRBJ2-3; D ambiguous. CDR1 and CDR2 from the germline V gene are MNHEY and SMNVEV (reference sequence). V was cut by 8 bases and J by 4 bases, with 19 bases left in between. The CDR3 sequence is 15 residues long. The CDR3 loop reads CASADTVLRSDTQYF. DNA for the CDR3: TGTGCCAGCGCCGATACCGTACTAAGATCAGATACGCAGTATTTT.

The V and J genes are TRBV6-6 and TRBJ2-7, with 8 bases lining up with TRBD1. J was trimmed by 2 bases and V by 5 bases; bases with no gene match: 8. Per the germline V gene, CDR1 is MNHNY and CDR2 is SVGAGI (reference sequence). The CDR3 is 15 residues long. CDR3 in DNA: TGTGCCAGCAGTCCCCGGCAGGGGGCGGCCTACGAGCAGTACTTC. Protein sequence: CASSPRQGAAYEQYF.

A note on this clone: At one boundary the junction diverges from the germline segment, which might be a read error. This chain links TRBV28 with TRBJ2-7; the match to TRBD1 covers 9 bases. This CDR3 is 11 amino acids long. The germline gives CDR1 MDHEN, CDR2 SYDVKM. The CDR3: CASRSGQGSNF. CDR3 in DNA: TGTGCCAGCAGATCCGGACAGGGGTCGAACTTC.

V usage is TRBV29-1 and J usage is TRBJ1-2; 7 positions match TRBD1. The ends lost 2 bases at V and 3 bases at J; junction bases unmatched: 6. The CDR3 is 14 residues long. Germline V gives CDR1 SQVTM, CDR2 ANQGSEA. The CDR3 spells CSVEPRDSYYGYTF. CDR3 nucleotide sequence: TGCAGCGTTGAACCCCGGGACAGTTACTATGGCTACACCTTC.

The rearrangement joins TRBV9 to TRBJ1-1; TRBD1 might be the D (6 bases). Per the germline V gene, CDR1 is SGDLS and CDR2 is YYNGEE. The CDR3 contains 16 residues. With 1 base removed from V and 1 base from J, the gap between germline ends came to 14 bases. CDR3 protein: CASSVFSSTGNTEAFF. For the CDR3, the DNA is TGTGCCAGCAGCGTATTCTCATCGACAGGGAACACTGAAGCTTTCTTT. The full variable domain, in which reference TRBV9 and TRBJ1-1 provide the parts outside the CDR3, is DSGVTQTPKHLITATGQRVTLRCSPRSGDLSVYWYQQSLDQGLQFLIQYYNGEERAKGNILERFSAQQFPDLHSELNLSSLELGDSALYFCASSVFSSTGNTEAFFGQGTRLTVV.

The CDR3 spells CASSLQGGLSYEQYF. The DNA of the CDR3 is TGTGCCAGCAGCTTACAGGGGGGACTCTCCTACGAGCAGTACTTC. The chain combines TRBV7-2 with TRBJ2-7, with a possible D match to TRBD1 (7 bases). Trimming left V 2 bases short and J 0 bases short, with 11 bases between. Looked up from germline, CDR1 is SGHTA and CDR2 is FQGNSA. The CDR3 contains 15 residues.

This chain connects TRBV6-6 to TRBJ2-7; D remains ambiguous. Germline V lookup: CDR1 MNHNY, CDR2 SVGAGI (reference sequence). This CDR3 has 15 amino acids. The V end lost 0 bases, the J end lost 4 bases, and 13 bases lay between the germline ends. The CDR3 here is CASSYSRSEAYEQYF. Here the CDR3 DNA reads TGTGCCAGCAGTTACTCGCGGTCAGAAGCATACGAGCAGTACTTC.

The CDR3 sequence: CASSPVIRGQKDSPLHF. The CDR3 coding sequence is TGCGCCAGCAGCCCCGTAATTAGGGGACAGAAGGATTCACCCCTCCACTTT. This chain connects TRBV4-1 to TRBJ1-6, with 7 bases aligning to TRBD1. Germline V CDR1 and CDR2: MGHRA, YSYEKL. This CDR3 has 17 residues. V shed 4 bases, J shed 8 bases, and the junction held 14 bases outside the gene matches.

This sequence joins TRBV4-1 and TRBJ2-7; 7 bases match TRBD1. CDR1 and CDR2 (germline): MGHRA, YSYEKL. This CDR3 is built from 13 residues. Unmatched junction bases numbered 2, after V lost 0 bases and J lost 6 bases. CDR3 bases: TGCGCCAGCAGCCAAGAGACAGGGCGCGAGCAGTACTTC. This encodes CASSQETGREQYF.

This chain connects TRBV7-9 to TRBJ2-7, with 8 nucleotides matching TRBD1. CDR1 SEHNR and CDR2 FQNEAQ come from the germline V gene (reference sequence). The CDR3 is 16 amino acids. J gave up 2 bases and V 5 bases, and 11 bases lay outside the gene matches. CDR3 region: CASSNPEGTGTYEQYF. The CDR3 DNA reads TGTGCCAGCAGCAACCCGGAAGGGACAGGCACCTACGAGCAGTACTTC.

V gene TRBV10-1 combines with J gene TRBJ2-5; the D gene is possibly TRBD2 (5 bases). Trimming pared 0 bases from V and 5 bases from J, leaving 13 bases between. Germline lookup yields CDR1 WNHNN and CDR2 SYGVQD (reference sequence). The CDR3 runs 15 residues. CDR3 DNA: TGCGCCAGCAGTGAGTCGGTTCGAGGGCAGGAGACCCAGTACTTC. As protein: CASSESVRGQETQYF.

The genes are TRBV28 and TRBJ2-5; TRBD1 is a possible D gene (7 bases). This CDR3 comprises 15 residues. The germline V and J ends were trimmed by 6 bases and 5 bases, with 19 bases remaining between them. Germline CDR1 and CDR2: MDHEN and SYDVKM. CDR3 coding DNA: TGTGCCAGCAGGGGGGGACAGATTATGGTGGAGACCCAGTACTTC. This encodes CASRGGQIMVETQYF.

The chain carries TRBV4-1 and TRBJ1-1; the match to TRBD1 covers 8 bases. Germline CDR1 and CDR2: MGHRA and YSYEKL. The V and J ends lost 1 base and 4 bases, in that order; junction bases with no gene match: 2. The CDR3 length is 14 residues. The CDR3 coding sequence is TGCGCCAGCAGCCAAGGGACAGGGAGCACTGAAGCTTTCTTT. This translates into CASSQGTGSTEAFF.

A remark on this clone: This specimen includes other DNA sequences encoding the same CDR3. The rearrangement uses TRBV30 and TRBJ2-3; weak D call: TRBD1 (6 bases). Trimming left V 2 bases short and J 0 bases short, with 12 bases between. Germline V gene lookup returns CDR1 GTSNPN and CDR2 SVGIG (reference sequence). The CDR3 length is 15 residues. CDR3 sequence reads: CAWSPGTPSTDTQYF. The CDR3 coding sequence is TGTGCCTGGAGTCCCGGGACACCTAGCACAGATACGCAGTATTTT.

V gene TRBV9 combines with J gene TRBJ2-3; the match to TRBD1 covers 8 bases. The CDR3 spans 14 residues. The trim removed 2 bases at V and 5 bases at J, leaving 4 bases unmatched. The germline V gene has CDR1 SGDLS and CDR2 YYNGEE. CDR3 protein: CASSVARGRDTQYF. The DNA for the CDR3 is TGTGCCAGCAGCGTTGCCAGGGGGCGAGATACGCAGTATTTT.

This rearrangement joins TRBV5-5 to TRBJ1-1; D might be TRBD1 (6 bases). This CDR3 region has 16 residues. V lost 0 bases, J lost 6 bases, and 18 bases lay in between. Germline CDR1 SGHKS, CDR2 YYEKEE (reference sequence). CDR3 sequence reads: CASSLEVDRPGSEAFF. The DNA for the CDR3 is TGTGCCAGCAGCTTGGAAGTTGACAGGCCCGGGTCTGAAGCTTTCTTT.

This clone has only one observation. This sequence joins TRBV10-2 and TRBJ1-2; D gene unclear. V lost 3 bases to trimming and J lost 0 bases, with 14 bases between them. This CDR3 is built from 16 residues. In germline, CDR1 is WSHSY, CDR2 SAAADI. DNA of the CDR3: TGCGCCAGCAGTGACTTGGGAGGAGGAGCTAACTATGGCTACACCTTC. This encodes CASSDLGGGANYGYTF.

About this clone itself: At one of its ends the junction is not consistent with the germline gene, which may arise from a read error. This chain links TRBV11-3 with TRBJ2-1; the match to TRBD1 covers 8 bases. This CDR3 is 14 amino acids long. Germline V gives CDR1 SGHNT, CDR2 YENEEA. For the CDR3, the DNA is TGTGCCAGCAACTTAGCAGGGGGCTGGGGTGAGCAGTTCTTC. It encodes CASNLAGGWGEQFF.

The V gene is TRBV7-2, the J gene TRBJ2-7; the D gene is possibly TRBD1 (5 bases). V was clipped by 1 base and J by 8 bases, with 9 bases between them. This CDR3 has 12 residues. Germline V gene sequence: CDR1 SGHTA, CDR2 FQGNSA. The CDR3 coding sequence is TGTGCCAGCAGCTTAGGACCAGGGCAGCAGTACTTC. Its translation: CASSLGPGQQYF. The whole variable domain, remainder taken from reference TRBV7-2 and TRBJ2-7, is GAGVSQSPSNKVTEKGKDVELRCDPISGHTALYWYRQSLGQGLEFLIYFQGNSAPDKSGLPSDRFSAERTGGSVSTLTIQRTQQEDSAVYLCASSLGPGQQYFGPGTRLTVT.

On this clone itself: Other DNA sequences in this specimen translate into the identical CDR3. This chain links TRBV5-6 with TRBJ2-7; 9 bases map to TRBD1. The CDR3 has 12 residues. After removal of 7 bases from V and 4 bases from J, the junction contained 3 bases not matched to a gene. The V gene's germline CDR1 is SGHDT and CDR2 YYEEEE. The CDR3 loop is CASGTGLYEQYF. The CDR3 DNA is TGTGCCAGCGGGACAGGGCTGTACGAGCAGTACTTC.

The chain joins TRBV29-1 to TRBJ2-2, with D uncertain. CDR1 and CDR2 (germline): SQVTM, ANQGSEA. This CDR3 has 12 amino acids. The CDR3 sequence is CTIESDTGELFF. For the CDR3, the DNA is TGCACCATAGAGTCGGACACCGGGGAGCTGTTTTTT.

This clone was counted once. The genes are TRBV25-1 and TRBJ1-2, with D possibly TRBD1 on 5 matching bases. The V gene's germline CDR1 is MGHDK and CDR2 SYGVNS. Trimming removed 2 bases from V and 4 bases from J, with 8 bases in between. The CDR3 spans 13 residues. This CDR3 reads CASSEGGLYGYTF. CDR3 nucleotide sequence: TGTGCCAGCAGTGAAGGGGGACTCTATGGCTACACCTTC.

This rearrangement joins TRBV7-2 to TRBJ1-1; D might be TRBD1 (5 bases). Trimming pared 8 bases from V and 4 bases from J, leaving 17 bases between. The germline gives CDR1 SGHTA, CDR2 FQGNSA. The CDR3 loop spans 14 amino acids. The CDR3 sequence: CASGQSYRFTEAFF. The CDR3 nucleotides are TGTGCCAGCGGCCAGTCCTACAGGTTCACTGAAGCTTTCTTT.